This entry features one T cell receptor beta chain sequence. Cohort allocation depended upon clinical history that participants reported. Recovery meant two consecutive negative NP/OP PCR tests, professional clearance, or resolved symptoms. The sample is drawn from a study of blood T cell repertoires in COVID-19. Overall study context: The cDNA or gDNA used as material had been derived from T cells, B-cell-depleted T cells, or PBMCs.

Trimming took 5 bases from V and 0 from J, leaving 21 bases between them. Germline V gene data show CDR1 as SGHRS and CDR2 as YFSETQ. CDR3 length: 18 amino acids. TCRdb's copy holds only in-frame clones and misses some; the assay was immunoSEQ multiplex PCR. The sample has approximately 400,000 clones, around 87% seen once. This sequence originates from a young man who had recovered from COVID-19. The V and J genes are TRBV5-1 and TRBJ1-5; D uncertain. Sequencing input: PBMCs or T cells enriched from blood (not recorded which). In DNA, the CDR3 is TGCGCCAGCAGTATCCTCTCGATAAGCGGCTATAGCAATCAGCCCCAGCATTTT. Residues: CASSILSISGYSNQPQHF. Looking up the rest from reference TRBV5-1 and TRBJ1-5 gives the full variable domain: KAGVTQTPRYLIKTRGQQVTLSCSPISGHRSVSWYQQTPGQGLQFLFEYFSETQRNKGNFPGRFSGRQFSNSRSEMNVSTLELGDSALYLCASSILSISGYSNQPQHFGDGTRLSIL.